The T cell receptor (beta chain) described here comes from a study of Ad26.COV2.S vaccination and SARS-CoV-2 variants. This table comes from immunoSEQ multiplex PCR, and its TCRdb copy is limited to in-frame clones, with some not included. The data show approximately 360,000 clones, about four fifths seen once. Treatment denoted: some 20 received Ad26.COV2.S at low or high dose, single or two shots; about five received placebo; per-sample allocation not given. At day 63 after the first vaccine or placebo injection, samples were drawn. Germline lookup yields CDR1 LGHDT and CDR2 YNNKEL (reference sequence). V shed 6 bases and J 3 bases; nucleotides not matched to a gene: 6. The CDR3 is 14 amino acids.

V and J are TRBV3-1 (or the pseudogene TRBV3-2) and TRBJ1-2; 8 bases align to TRBD1. The specimen was peripheral blood, collected in a trial of Ad26.COV2.S vaccine versus placebo. The source is a person between 18 and 65 years old who received the Ad26.COV2.S COVID-19 vaccine or a placebo. The DNA for the CDR3 is TGTGCCAGCAGTCATACAGGGGGAGACTATGGCTACACCTTC. It specifies CASSHTGGDYGYTF.